The 29 T cell receptor beta chains below all came from one sample that was sequenced in a study of shared clonotypes between healthy human individuals. Sequenced by immunoSEQ multiplex PCR; TCRdb stores in-frame clones only, minus some. The table includes approximately 700,000 clones, 73% detected once. The sample taken for sequencing was memory CD4+ T cells sorted from blood. Noted subset: CD45RA-negative fraction. These receptors came from a woman aged 25 to 39 in good health.

The chain links TRBV28 to TRBJ1-5; the match to TRBD1 covers 8 bases. Germline CDR1 is MDHEN and CDR2 is SYDVKM. The CDR3 has 15 residues. The V gene end was trimmed by 8 bases and the J gene end by 6 bases; junction bases not matched to a gene: 12. The CDR3, as DNA: TGTGCCAGCCTCACAGCCGGACAGGGACGTCAGCCCCAGCATTTT. This translates into CASLTAGQGRQPQHF.

The chain joins TRBV28 to TRBJ1-2, with 10 bases aligning to TRBD1. V lost 6 bases, J lost 5 bases, and 9 bases stayed unmatched. This CDR3 is built from 15 residues. The germline CDR1 and CDR2 sequences are MDHEN and SYDVKM. The CDR3 here is CASRLGQGIRYGYTF. CDR3 sequence (DNA): TGTGCCAGCAGGTTGGGACAGGGGATTCGGTATGGCTACACCTTC.

This clone was detected once. J is TRBJ1-3 and V is TRBV6-5; D ambiguous. V was cut by 7 bases and J by 0 bases, with 13 bases left in between. This CDR3 is 15 amino acids long. CDR1 is MNHEY, CDR2 SVGAGI, per germline. CDR3 loop: CASIPTASSGNTIYF. CDR3 nucleotide sequence: TGTGCCAGCATTCCGACTGCTTCCTCTGGAAACACCATATATTTT.

This clone has ten or more counts. V usage is TRBV27 and J usage is TRBJ2-5, with D possibly called TRBD1 or TRBD2 (5 bases each). The length of the CDR3 is 14 residues. CDR1 and CDR2 from the germline V gene are MNHEY and SMNVEV (reference sequence). V lost 4 bases and J 4 bases, leaving 13 bases between the germline ends. The CDR3 loop reads CASSSPGTRETQYF. In nucleotides, the CDR3 is TGTGCCAGCAGTTCCCCAGGGACGAGAGAGACCCAGTACTTC.

The V call is TRBV25-1, the J call TRBJ2-2; D gene ambiguous. CDR1 and CDR2 (germline): MGHDK, SYGVNS. The CDR3 loop spans 12 amino acids. V gave up 4 bases and J gave up 4 bases, with 4 bases separating them. CDR3 in amino acids: CASSAGTGELFF. The CDR3, as DNA: TGTGCCAGCAGTGCCGGCACCGGGGAGCTGTTTTTT. Filled out from reference TRBV25-1 and TRBJ2-2, the complete variable domain reads EADIYQTPRYLVIGTGKKITLECSQTMGHDKMYWYQQDPGMELHLIHYSYGVNSTEKGDLSSESTVSRIRTEHFPLTLESARPSHTSQYLCASSAGTGELFFGEGSRLTVL.

In the case of this clone: This sample also contains other DNA sequences that code for the same CDR3. V and J are TRBV7-2 and TRBJ1-5; the D gene is possibly TRBD1 (6 bases). V was clipped by 5 bases and J by 1 base, with 12 bases between them. Germline V lookup: CDR1 SGHTA, CDR2 FQGNSA. The CDR3 runs 15 residues. The CDR3 is CASSPDSLSNQPQHF. The CDR3 DNA sequence: TGTGCCAGCAGCCCGGACAGTTTGAGCAATCAGCCCCAGCATTTT.

This CDR3 reads CASSEWGFRYWDQPQHF. The CDR3 DNA reads as TGTGCCAGTAGTGAGTGGGGGTTCCGGTATTGGGATCAGCCCCAGCATTTT. The chain uses TRBV19 and TRBJ1-5; possible D gene TRBD1, 5 bases. V was pared by 5 bases and J by 5 bases, with 22 bases between. The CDR3 contains 17 residues. Per the germline V gene, CDR1 is LNHDA and CDR2 is SQIVND (reference sequence). The complete variable domain, with remaining parts taken from reference TRBV19 and TRBJ1-5, reads DGGITQSPKYLFRKEGQNVTLSCEQNLNHDAMYWYRQDPGQGLRLIYYSQIVNDFQKGDIAEGYSVSREKKESFPLTVTSAQKNPTAFYLCASSEWGFRYWDQPQHFGDGTRLSIL.

This chain joins TRBV15 and TRBJ2-3; unclear D gene. Germline V gene data show CDR1 as LNHNV and CDR2 as YYDKDF (reference sequence). CDR3 size: 17 residues. Trimming took 3 bases from V and 0 from J, leaving 16 bases between them. The DNA of the CDR3 is TGTGCCACCAGCAGGGGAACCGGCGGACCTAGCACAGATACGCAGTATTTT. Amino acid sequence: CATSRGTGGPSTDTQYF.

The chain combines TRBV7-2 with TRBJ1-1; D ambiguous. V lost 5 bases and J 1 base, leaving 8 bases between the germline ends. Germline lookup yields CDR1 SGHTA and CDR2 FQGNSA. CDR3 length equals 13 residues. CDR3 in amino acids: CASSRLENTEAFF. The CDR3 nucleotides read TGTGCCAGCAGCAGATTAGAGAACACTGAAGCTTTCTTT.

The V call is TRBV5-1, the J call TRBJ1-5; 8 bases agree with TRBD1. There are 16 residues in the CDR3. Germline V gives CDR1 SGHRS, CDR2 YFSETQ. The V segment lost 4 bases and the J segment 0 bases; nucleotides outside the gene matches: 6. CDR3 sequence: CASSKWDRNSNQPQHF. CDR3 DNA sequence: TGCGCCAGCAGCAAGTGGGACAGGAATAGCAATCAGCCCCAGCATTTT.

This chain uses TRBV28 with TRBJ2-7; tentatively, D is TRBD1 (5 bases). Germline CDR1 is MDHEN and CDR2 is SYDVKM. Trimming cost V 6 bases and J 2 bases, with 14 bases left between them. CDR3 size: 14 residues. The CDR3 is CASRLTGPTYEQYF. The CDR3 DNA follows: TGTGCCAGCAGACTAACAGGCCCCACCTACGAGCAGTACTTC. Variable domain in full (rest from reference TRBV28 and TRBJ2-7): DVKVTQSSRYLVKRTGEKVFLECVQDMDHENMFWYRQDPGLGLRLIYFSYDVKMKEKGDIPEGYSVSREKKERFSLILESASTNQTSMYLCASRLTGPTYEQYFGPGTRLTVT.

The rearrangement joins TRBV19 to TRBJ2-7; 9 nucleotides agree with TRBD1. The CDR3 has 14 residues. With 4 bases clipped from V and 1 base from J, the junction kept 2 bases outside the gene matches. Germline CDR1 LNHDA, CDR2 SQIVND (reference sequence). CDR3 sequence (DNA): TGTGCCAGTAGTAGCGGACAGGGGTCCTACGAGCAGTACTTC. Its translation is CASSSGQGSYEQYF.

The chain has TRBV27 and TRBJ2-3; 15 bases fit TRBD2. The J segment lost 7 bases and the V segment lost 5 bases, leaving 7 bases of the junction unmatched. Germline CDR1 MNHEY, CDR2 SMNVEV (reference sequence). The CDR3 consists of 16 residues. This CDR3 is CASSKGTSGRLNTQYF. In DNA form, the CDR3 reads TGTGCCAGCAGTAAAGGGACTAGCGGGAGGCTTAATACGCAGTATTTT.

The chain joins TRBV9 to TRBJ2-1; tentative D call: TRBD1 (8 bases). V lost 3 bases and J 5 bases, leaving 18 bases between the germline ends. The V gene's germline CDR1 is SGDLS and CDR2 YYNGEE. The CDR3 is 16 residues long. For the CDR3, the DNA is TGTGCCAGCAGCGCACCACAGGGGGGGATCCACAATGAGCAGTTCTTC. This encodes CASSAPQGGIHNEQFF.

V usage is TRBV2 and J usage is TRBJ1-4, with D uncertain. CDR1 and CDR2 (germline): SNHLY, FYNNEI. The CDR3 length is 13 residues. The germline V and J ends were trimmed by 6 bases and 8 bases, with 13 bases remaining between them. CDR3 DNA: TGTGCCAGCAGGGAGGGTGACTGGGAAAAACTGTTTTTT. Translation gives CASREGDWEKLFF.

The chain is built from TRBV5-4 and TRBJ2-5; D is uncertain. Deletions cut 4 bases from V and 6 bases from J, with 7 bases between. The CDR3 has 11 amino acids. Germline CDR1 SGHNT, CDR2 YYREEE (reference sequence). CDR3 region: CASSLGQTQYF. CDR3 DNA sequence: TGTGCCAGCAGCCTGGGTCAGACCCAGTACTTC.

This clone was recorded only once. CDR3 sequence (DNA): TGCAGTGCTAGAGCTAGCGGGAGCCTATTCTTC. Its protein product is CSARASGSLFF. The chain has TRBV20-1 and TRBJ2-1, with 10 bases identical to TRBD2. CDR1 and CDR2 from the germline V gene are DFQATT and SNEGSKA (reference sequence). V was clipped by 1 base and J by 16 bases; unmatched bases: 4. The CDR3 loop spans 11 amino acids.

This sequence joins TRBV6-6 and TRBJ1-2, with 9 positions matching TRBD1. Germline-derived CDR1 and CDR2 are MNHNY and SVGAGI (reference sequence). CDR3 length: 13 residues. Losses at the gene ends were 6 bases for V and 4 bases for J; bases not matched to a gene: 3. The CDR3 loop is CASSGTGPYGYTF. Here the CDR3 DNA reads TGTGCCAGCAGCGGGACAGGGCCCTATGGCTACACCTTC.

The chain links TRBV5-1 to TRBJ2-3, with D maybe TRBD1 (6 bases). Germline-derived CDR1 and CDR2 are SGHRS and YFSETQ. Trimming pared 4 bases from V and 0 bases from J, leaving 12 bases between. The CDR3 covers 15 residues. The CDR3 region has the DNA TGCGCCAGCAGCAACGACAGGCCTAGCACAGATACGCAGTATTTT. It encodes CASSNDRPSTDTQYF.

The CDR3 DNA is TGCGCCAGCAGCTTGGTCCAGGCGACCCACCTGAACACTGAAGCTTTCTTT. Encoded protein: CASSLVQATHLNTEAFF. The rearrangement uses TRBV5-1 and TRBJ1-1; no reliable D call. The germline V gene encodes CDR1 SGHRS and CDR2 YFSETQ. Trimming removed 0 bases at V and 0 bases at J, with 15 bases between. The CDR3 is 17 residues long.

The chain recombines TRBV6-1 with TRBJ1-4; no clear D. Germline CDR1 MNHNS, CDR2 SASEGT. The CDR3 length is 12 residues. Trimming left V 4 bases short and J 4 bases short, with 4 bases between. The CDR3 here is CASSGSNEKLFF. In DNA, the CDR3 is TGTGCCAGCAGTGGCAGTAATGAAAAACTGTTTTTT.

This clone was observed a handful of times. The chain carries TRBV30 and TRBJ2-5; D gene unclear. Germline V gene lookup returns CDR1 GTSNPN and CDR2 SVGIG (reference sequence). CDR3 length equals 10 residues. Trimming took 5 bases from V and 7 from J, leaving 8 bases between them. CDR3: CAWGIGTQYF. CDR3 DNA: TGTGCCTGGGGCATCGGGACCCAGTACTTC.

The chain has TRBV5-1 and TRBJ2-6, with a weak D call TRBD1 (5 bases). Between the trimmed V and J ends, which lost 3 bases and 2 bases, there was a span of 15 bases. Germline lookup yields CDR1 SGHRS and CDR2 YFSETQ. This CDR3 spans 17 amino acids. This CDR3 is CASSSYDSSPGANVLTF. CDR3 nucleotide sequence: TGCGCCAGCAGCTCGTATGACAGCTCGCCTGGGGCCAACGTCCTGACTTTC. Complete variable domain (other parts from reference TRBV5-1 and TRBJ2-6): KAGVTQTPRYLIKTRGQQVTLSCSPISGHRSVSWYQQTPGQGLQFLFEYFSETQRNKGNFPGRFSGRQFSNSRSEMNVSTLELGDSALYLCASSSYDSSPGANVLTFGAGSRLTVL.

The chain uses TRBV4-1 and TRBJ2-7; D is uncertain. Germline CDR1 is MGHRA and CDR2 is YSYEKL. This CDR3 has 15 amino acids. V was clipped by 3 bases and J by 5 bases, with 17 bases between them. CDR3 loop: CASSQTPRVLDEQYF. Written as DNA, the CDR3 is TGCGCCAGCAGCCAGACACCCCGAGTTCTCGACGAGCAGTACTTC.

The chain couples TRBV28 to TRBJ2-7; 9 bases line up with TRBD1. This CDR3 is 20 amino acids long. Germline V CDR1 and CDR2: MDHEN, SYDVKM. After removal of 6 bases from V and 1 base from J, the junction contained 22 bases not matched to a gene. The DNA for the CDR3 is TGTGCCAGCAGCCCCAGCTTGGGACAGGGAACAGGGGGTAGATCCTACGAGCAGTACTTC. This translates into CASSPSLGQGTGGRSYEQYF.

This clone appeared a few times. The chain links TRBV5-1 to TRBJ2-3; D gene uncertain. The V gene's germline CDR1 is SGHRS and CDR2 YFSETQ. The CDR3 has 15 residues. V lost 2 bases and J lost 2, with 12 bases in between. The CDR3 coding sequence is TGCGCCAGCAGCTTTGGCACGGGCCCCACAGATACGCAGTATTTT. Protein: CASSFGTGPTDTQYF.

This clone occurred once. The chain uses TRBV18 and TRBJ1-3; D unresolved. This CDR3 spans 15 amino acids. Germline V gene lookup returns CDR1 KGHSH and CDR2 LQKENI. V was shortened by 3 bases and J by 4 bases, with 13 bases between the two germline ends. DNA of the CDR3: TGTGCCAGCTCACCCTCCGGTTCGACCGGAAACACCATATATTTT. Its translation: CASSPSGSTGNTIYF.

This clone is a singleton in its sample. This CDR3 is CASSLVTEETQYF. DNA for the CDR3: TGTGCCAGCAGCTTGGTTACGGAAGAGACCCAGTACTTC. This chain uses TRBV5-4 with TRBJ2-5; no firm D call. The CDR3 spans 13 residues. CDR1 and CDR2 (germline): SGHNT, YYREEE (reference sequence). Trimming took off 0 bases at V and 3 bases at J, with 6 bases between the two ends.

This clone was seen once. This CDR3 is also generated by other DNA sequences in the sample. The gene calls are TRBV5-1 and TRBJ2-2; 7 bases agree with TRBD1. Germline CDR1 is SGHRS and CDR2 is YFSETQ. There are 15 residues in the CDR3. J was trimmed by 1 base and V by 4 bases; bases with no gene match: 4. The CDR3 protein is CASSIRTGNTGELFF. CDR3 nucleotide sequence: TGCGCCAGCAGCATACGGACAGGGAACACCGGGGAGCTGTTTTTT.